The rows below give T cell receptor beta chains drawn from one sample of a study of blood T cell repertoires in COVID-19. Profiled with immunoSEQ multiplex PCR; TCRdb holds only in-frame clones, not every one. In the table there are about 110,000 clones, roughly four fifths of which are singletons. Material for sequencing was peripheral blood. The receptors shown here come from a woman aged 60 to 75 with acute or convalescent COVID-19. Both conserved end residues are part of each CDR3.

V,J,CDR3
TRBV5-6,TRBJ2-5,CASSYRDQETQYF
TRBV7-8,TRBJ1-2,CASSLGAGGTWGYTF
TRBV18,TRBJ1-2,CASSAGRLRGYTF
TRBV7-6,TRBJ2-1,CASSVTDRFPQFF
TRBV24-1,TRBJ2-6,CATSDHPRAGANVLTF
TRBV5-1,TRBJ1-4,CASSWNGDEKLFF
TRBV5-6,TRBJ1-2,CASSFGTGYFGYTF
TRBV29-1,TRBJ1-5,CSAEVGVGQPQHF
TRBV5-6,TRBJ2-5,CASSWSGGRLETQYF
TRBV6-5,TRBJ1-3,CASSLGNTIYF
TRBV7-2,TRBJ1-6,CASSGGQGLVFRSPLHF
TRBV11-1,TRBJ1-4,CASSPSTGSKEKLFF
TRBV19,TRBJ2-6,CASSNHRSEANVLTF
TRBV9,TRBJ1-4,CASRRRQGAKKLFF
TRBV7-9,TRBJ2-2,CASGLTGTGELFF
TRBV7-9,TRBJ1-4,CASSLEQGTNEKLFF
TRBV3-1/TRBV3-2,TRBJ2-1,CATSAVAGVVNEQFF
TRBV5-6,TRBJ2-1,CASSSPGSGFKFF
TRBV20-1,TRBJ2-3,CSANDPRDSGADTQYF
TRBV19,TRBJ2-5,CASNQRGFQETQYF
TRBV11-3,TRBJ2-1,CASSLNSKHNEQFF
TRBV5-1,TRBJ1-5,CASGTGEENQPQHF
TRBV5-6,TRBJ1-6,CASSFGRGQNSPLHF
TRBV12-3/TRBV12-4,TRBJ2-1,CASSSTGRNEQFF
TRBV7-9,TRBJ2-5,CASSLAGGYQETQYF
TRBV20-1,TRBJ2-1,CSASPRGYGEQFF
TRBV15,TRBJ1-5,CATSTLIGQSQPQHF
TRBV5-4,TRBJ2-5,CASSLGPQGLEETQYF
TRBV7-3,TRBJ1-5,CASSLRAGRDQPQHF
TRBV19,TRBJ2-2,CASSRSQGRTGELFF
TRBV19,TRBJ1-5,CASSPVRYSNQPQHF
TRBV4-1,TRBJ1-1,CASSQEGADTEAFF
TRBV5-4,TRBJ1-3,CASSLQGASGNTIYF
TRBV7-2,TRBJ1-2,CASSLRGHGYTF
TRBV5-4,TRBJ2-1,CASSPTGVYNEQFF
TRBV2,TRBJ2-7,CASSGDPMGAPEQYF
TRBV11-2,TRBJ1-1,CASSLFQSGTEAFF
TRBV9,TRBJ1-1,CASSAGRANTEAFF
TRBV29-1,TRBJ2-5,CSAPGTAYQETQYF
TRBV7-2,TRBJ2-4,CASSHDRGRSGRAKNIQYF
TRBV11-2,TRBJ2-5,CASSPNKGKQYF
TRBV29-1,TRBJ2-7,CSVVGQGLYEQYF